Below, 31 T cell receptor beta chains from the same sample are listed, as sequenced in a study of spatial heterogeneity in lung cancer. Time point given: blood at routine non-recurrence follow-up after resection. Material for sequencing was whole RNA from tumor, nontumor lung or frozen PBMC, left unsorted. TCRdb re-called the 5' RACE reads through MiXCR, storing one row per CDR3 protein. Of around 110,000 distinct CDR3 sequences in the sample, more than 10% are singletons; the top ten hold approximately 15%. This sample comprised PBMCs, obtained at follow-up. These receptors came from a male donor with early-stage non-small cell lung cancer.

In nucleotides, the CDR3 is TGTGCCAGGGGACGTAATTTAGCCAAAAACATTCAGTACTTC. Protein product: CARGRNLAKNIQYF. J is TRBJ2-4 and V is TRBV21-1; no DNA check was done on the table's D call, TRBD1. TRBV21-1 is an annotated pseudogene. The CDR3 contains 14 residues.

V is TRBV11-2 and J is TRBJ1-2; the D gene is possibly TRBD1 (5 bases). This CDR3 is built from 16 residues. Germline V gene data show CDR1 as SGHAT and CDR2 as FQNNGV. V was shortened by 2 bases and J by 5 bases, with 18 bases between the two germline ends. The CDR3 is CASSLNAAGGNYGYTF. DNA of the CDR3: TGTGCCAGCAGCTTAAACGCGGCGGGGGGAAATTATGGCTACACCTTC.

Written as DNA, the CDR3 is TGTGCCAGCAGTTTTGCGGACTCTGGAAACACCATATATTTT. Translation gives CASSFADSGNTIYF. The rearrangement joins TRBV12-3 or TRBV12-4 to TRBJ1-3; no clear D gene. CDR3 size: 14 residues. Trimming shortened V by 3 bases and J by 0 bases, and 6 bases separated the two germline ends.

This clonotype was recorded at least ten times. This chain joins TRBV5-6 and TRBJ1-1; D is undetermined. The CDR3 runs to 12 residues. Trimming shortened V by 4 bases and J by 7 bases, and 11 bases separated the two germline ends. CDR1 is SGHDT and CDR2 is YYEEEE in the germline V gene. In DNA, the CDR3 is TGTGCCAGCAGCCGCAGTTCAAGTGAAGCTTTCTTT. Its protein is CASSRSSSEAFF.

The V and J genes are TRBV10-3 and TRBJ1-1, with D unclear. The CDR3 runs to 13 residues. CDR1 is ENHRY, CDR2 SYGVKD, per germline. The V gene lost 10 bases and the J gene lost 1 base, with 13 bases spanning the gap. The CDR3 spells CATSPPENTEAFF. The CDR3 DNA reads as TGTGCCACCTCCCCCCCAGAGAACACTGAAGCTTTCTTT.

In its sample, this clonotype was seen once. CDR3 DNA: TGTGCCAGCAGTTTAGGAGGGACAGGGACTCAGCCCCAGCATTTT. Translating gives CASSLGGTGTQPQHF. The genes are TRBV5-4 and TRBJ1-5, with TRBD1 matching 9 bases. Germline CDR1 reads SGHNT; CDR2 reads YYREEE (reference sequence). V shed 5 bases, J shed 6 bases, and the junction held 9 bases outside the gene matches. The CDR3 loop spans 15 amino acids.

This clonotype was picked up a small number of times. An end of the junction differs from the germline gene, which may be a read error. The genes are TRBV7-9 and TRBJ1-1; D not certain. The CDR3 totals 13 residues. Germline CDR1 and CDR2: SEHNR and FQNEAQ (reference sequence). CDR3 nucleotides: TGTGCCAGCACAACTCCCTCGGGCCGAACTCCAAGCTTT. Amino acids: CASTTPSGRTPSF. Combining the CDR3 with reference TRBV7-9 and TRBJ1-1 gives the whole variable domain DTGVSQNPRHKITKRGQNVTFRCDPISEHNRLYWYRQTLGQGPEFLTYFQNEAQLEKSRLLSDRFSAERPKGSFSTLEIQRTEQGDSAMYLCASTTPSGRTPSFGQGTRLTVV.

The rearrangement links TRBV5-1 to TRBJ1-4; D uncertain. Deletions cut 2 bases from V and 0 bases from J, with 8 bases between. The CDR3 runs 15 residues. Germline V gene sequence: CDR1 SGHRS, CDR2 YFSETQ. The CDR3 bases are TGCGCCAGCAGCTTCTCACAGCCAACTAATGAAAAACTGTTTTTT. It is translated as CASSFSQPTNEKLFF. The complete variable domain, with remaining parts taken from reference TRBV5-1 and TRBJ1-4, reads KAGVTQTPRYLIKTRGQQVTLSCSPISGHRSVSWYQQTPGQGLQFLFEYFSETQRNKGNFPGRFSGRQFSNSRSEMNVSTLELGDSALYLCASSFSQPTNEKLFFGSGTQLSVL.

A remark on this clonotype: A read error may be the cause here, since a much bigger clone is one base away. The J gene is TRBJ1-2, the V gene TRBV29-1; D may be TRBD1 (6 bases). The germline V gene has CDR1 SQVTM and CDR2 ANQGSEA. The CDR3 extends over 13 amino acids. V was cut by 5 bases and J by 8 bases, with 18 bases left in between. CDR3 nucleotide sequence: TGCAGCGTTACAAGGACAGCGGTATTGGGCTACACCTTC. It codes for CSVTRTAVLGYTF.

V usage is TRBV6-2 or TRBV6-3 and J usage is TRBJ2-3, with D possibly matching TRBD1 (6 bases). The CDR3 runs 17 residues. The V end was cut by 7 bases, the J end by 1 base, with 21 bases between. Per germline, CDR1 MNHEY and CDR2 SVGEGT. CDR3 protein: CASTFLNRDPRTDTQYF. CDR3 in DNA: TGTGCCAGCACATTTCTCAACAGGGACCCCCGCACAGATACGCAGTATTTT.

The sample holds a few counts of this clonotype. The chain links TRBV29-1 to TRBJ1-2; perhaps TRBD1 as D (5 bases). The CDR3 is 15 amino acids. V was clipped by 4 bases and J by 8 bases, with 23 bases between them. Germline assignment: CDR1 SQVTM and CDR2 ANQGSEA. CDR3 sequence reads: CSVVERGARGSGYTF. The CDR3 DNA reads as TGCAGCGTTGTCGAACGAGGGGCGCGAGGTAGCGGCTACACCTTC. The full variable domain, completed using reference TRBV29-1 and TRBJ1-2, is SAVISQKPSRDICQRGTSLTIQCQVDSQVTMMFWYRQQPGQSLTLIATANQGSEATYESGFVIDKFPISRPNLTFSTLTVSNMSPEDSSIYLCSVVERGARGSGYTFGSGTRLTVV.

In its sample, this clonotype was seen many times. This rearrangement joins TRBV6-2 or TRBV6-3 to TRBJ1-6; D might be TRBD1 (6 bases). The CDR3 length is 17 residues. V was pared by 4 bases and J by 0 bases, with 13 bases between. Germline CDR1 and CDR2: MNHEY and SVGEGT. The CDR3 spells CASSSIDRSSYNSPLHF. The CDR3 DNA sequence: TGTGCCAGCAGTTCCATCGACAGGAGCTCCTATAATTCACCCCTCCACTTT.

V and J are TRBV12-3 or TRBV12-4 and TRBJ2-7, with D hard to call. The CDR3 is made up of 12 amino acids. V lost 8 bases and J lost 6, with 14 bases in between. Here the CDR3 DNA reads TGTGCCAGCTCCCCTTCCCTTCCCGAGCAGTACTTC. As protein: CASSPSLPEQYF.

This clonotype was observed a handful of times. This chain uses TRBV11-3 with TRBJ1-1; D is unclear. The CDR3 is 14 amino acids. Germline-derived CDR1 and CDR2 are SGHNT and YENEEA. V shed 2 bases and J shed 3 bases, with 10 bases lying between them. CDR3 sequence (DNA): TGTGCCAGCAGCTTAAACCCGGGAGACACTGAAGCTTTCTTT. This sequence encodes CASSLNPGDTEAFF.

The chain links TRBV20-1 to TRBJ1-5; TRBD1 aligns across 7 bases. The V segment lost 5 bases and the J segment 1 base; nucleotides outside the gene matches: 11. In germline, CDR1 is DFQATT, CDR2 SNEGSKA (reference sequence). This CDR3 has 16 amino acids. This CDR3 is CSAYLQGLRSNQPQHF. The DNA of the CDR3 is TGCAGTGCTTATTTACAGGGGTTGCGGAGCAATCAGCCCCAGCATTTT.

This clonotype was counted only a few times. J is TRBJ2-2 and V is TRBV7-6; D uncertain. The germline CDR1 and CDR2 sequences are SGHVS and FNYEAQ. CDR3 length equals 15 residues. V was clipped by 3 bases and J by 0 bases, with 8 bases between them. The CDR3 here is CASSLYRANTGELFF. The CDR3 DNA reads TGTGCCAGCAGCTTGTATAGGGCGAACACCGGGGAGCTGTTTTTT.

This clonotype was recorded many times. The chain has TRBV20-1 and TRBJ1-1; a possible D gene is TRBD1 (5 bases). Trimming stripped 6 bases from V and 0 bases from J, with 8 bases between. CDR3 length equals 12 residues. CDR1 is DFQATT, CDR2 SNEGSKA, per germline (reference sequence). The CDR3 DNA sequence: TGCAGTGCCCAGGGAATGAACACTGAAGCTTTCTTT. It translates to CSAQGMNTEAFF.

This clonotype was detected ten times or more. The gene calls are TRBV29-1 and TRBJ1-1; the match to TRBD1 covers 7 bases. CDR3 length equals 13 residues. The junction had 8 bases not matched to a gene; V was cut back by 5 bases and J by 5 bases. Germline lookup yields CDR1 SQVTM and CDR2 ANQGSEA. The CDR3 protein is CSVLPDRLTEAFF. Here the CDR3 DNA reads TGCAGCGTTCTACCGGACAGGTTAACTGAAGCTTTCTTT.

Only a few counts were recorded for this clonotype. This chain uses TRBV7-2 with TRBJ2-7; D is ambiguous. The CDR3 extends over 13 amino acids. Trimming cost V 6 bases and J 2 bases, with 11 bases left between them. Germline V CDR1 and CDR2: SGHTA, FQGNSA. For the CDR3, the DNA is TGTGCCAGCAGTGTGACTGAAACCTACGAGCAGTACTTC. Its protein is CASSVTETYEQYF.

This clonotype was counted only a few times. This sequence joins TRBV11-2 and TRBJ2-3, with D perhaps matching TRBD2 (6 bases). With 1 base removed from V and 3 bases from J, the gap between germline ends came to 14 bases. The V gene's germline CDR1 is SGHAT and CDR2 FQNNGV. CDR3 length: 16 residues. The CDR3 sequence is CASSLGRALRTDTQYF. The DNA for the CDR3 is TGTGCCAGCAGCTTAGGGAGGGCCCTAAGGACAGATACGCAGTATTTT.

Only a few counts were recorded for this clonotype. The chain combines TRBV20-1 with TRBJ2-1; the match to TRBD2 covers 7 bases. Looked up from germline, CDR1 is DFQATT and CDR2 is SNEGSKA (reference sequence). Trimming at V came to 6 bases and at J to 10 bases, leaving 12 bases not matched to a gene. The CDR3 covers 13 residues. The CDR3 region has the DNA TGCAGTGCCATTTTAGGACTAGTAAACGAGCAGTTCTTC. It encodes CSAILGLVNEQFF.

This clonotype was detected many times. Germline is not matched at one junction end, which may reflect a read error. The chain recombines TRBV29-1 with TRBJ1-2, with TRBD1 identical over 9 bases. This CDR3 spans 14 amino acids. Looked up from germline, CDR1 is SQVTM and CDR2 is ANQGSEA. The CDR3 coding sequence is TGCAGCGTTAGGGACAGGGATAACAACTTTGGCTACACCTTC. Protein: CSVRDRDNNFGYTF.

In its sample, this clonotype was seen a few times. The rearrangement links TRBV27 to TRBJ2-7; 7 bases match TRBD1. V trimming: 2 bases; J trimming: 5 bases; junction bases outside the gene matches: 6. The germline CDR1 and CDR2 sequences are MNHEY and SMNVEV (reference sequence). This CDR3 comprises 14 residues. The DNA of the CDR3 is TGTGCCAGCAGTTTAGACAGGGCGGTCCACGAGCAGTACTTC. This sequence encodes CASSLDRAVHEQYF.

The rearrangement joins TRBV4-1 to TRBJ2-3, with TRBD2 identical over 9 bases. This CDR3 spans 16 amino acids. Germline V CDR1 and CDR2: MGHRA, YSYEKL. J was trimmed by 0 bases and V by 2 bases; bases with no gene match: 3. The CDR3 DNA sequence: TGCGCCAGCAGCCAACTAGCGGGGACTAGCACAGATACGCAGTATTTT. As protein: CASSQLAGTSTDTQYF.

V gene TRBV11-2 combines with J gene TRBJ2-1; D may be TRBD2 (5 bases). Trimming pared 1 base from V and 0 bases from J, leaving 7 bases between. CDR1 is SGHAT, CDR2 FQNNGV, per germline. This CDR3 is 15 amino acids long. The CDR3 here is CASSLASGSYNEQFF. In DNA form, the CDR3 reads TGTGCCAGCAGCTTAGCGAGCGGCTCCTACAATGAGCAGTTCTTC.

This clonotype was seen a few times. The rearrangement uses TRBV20-1 and TRBJ2-7; D might be TRBD2 (5 bases). Germline V gene sequence: CDR1 DFQATT, CDR2 SNEGSKA (reference sequence). With 1 base removed from V and 0 bases from J, the gap between germline ends came to 10 bases. The CDR3 sequence is 14 residues long. The CDR3 bases are TGCAGTGCTAGAGTCCCTGGGAGCTCCTACGAGCAGTACTTC. Encoded protein: CSARVPGSSYEQYF.

The chain links TRBV7-2 to TRBJ2-7; 8 bases are shared with TRBD2. Losses at the gene ends were 2 bases for V and 5 bases for J; bases not matched to a gene: 8. CDR3 length: 15 amino acids. Per germline, CDR1 SGHTA and CDR2 FQGNSA. CDR3 bases: TGTGCCAGCAGCTTATATCGGGGGGGCCTTGACGAGCAGTACTTC. It encodes CASSLYRGGLDEQYF.

The chain combines TRBV21-1 with TRBJ2-7. TRBV21-1 is deemed a pseudogene. This CDR3 has 17 residues. Here the CDR3 reads CASSKAVGSSSSYEQYF. As DNA, the CDR3 is TGTGCCAGCAGCAAAGCTGTGGGCAGTTCAAGCTCCTACGAGCAGTACTTC.

This clonotype came up a few times. The chain joins TRBV18 to TRBJ2-7, with TRBD1 identical over 9 bases. The germline V gene has CDR1 KGHSH and CDR2 LQKENI. This CDR3 contains 14 residues. J lost 4 bases, V lost 4 bases, and 5 bases had no gene match. This chain's CDR3 is CASSRDRAKYEQYF. CDR3 sequence (DNA): TGTGCCAGCTCACGGGACAGGGCAAAATACGAGCAGTACTTC.

The table lists this clonotype with many counts. A junction end diverges from the germline sequence, so it may reflect a read error. This chain uses TRBV3-1 with TRBJ1-4, with 7 bases matching TRBD1. Germline lookup yields CDR1 LGHDT and CDR2 YNNKEL (reference sequence). The CDR3 runs 11 residues. CDR3 sequence (DNA): TGTGCCAGCAGACAGACAGGGAATGTGATTTTT. Translated: CASRQTGNVIF.

In its sample, this clonotype was seen a few times. The junction departs from germline at one end; a sequencing error may be responsible. The chain recombines TRBV12-3 or TRBV12-4 with TRBJ1-1, with D possibly being TRBD1 (6 bases). The CDR3 extends over 14 amino acids. CDR3 loop: CASSLGQKNTEAFF. The CDR3 nucleotides are TGTGCCAGCAGCTTAGGACAGAAGAACACTGAAGCTTTCTTT.